The next 26 T cell receptor beta chains were all read from a single sample in a study of Ad26.COV2.S vaccination and SARS-CoV-2 variants. TCRdb keeps only in-frame clones here, not all; method: immunoSEQ multiplex PCR. The table has hundreds of thousands of clones, 92% seen once. Treatment reported: 19 received Ad26.COV2.S at low or high dose, single or two shots; about 5 received placebo; per-sample allocation not given. Day 63 following the first vaccine or placebo injection was when the samples were taken. Material: peripheral blood, obtained in a trial of Ad26.COV2.S vaccine versus placebo. The receptors originated from a person aged 18 to 65 who received the Ad26.COV2.S COVID-19 vaccine or a placebo.

This chain connects TRBV30 to TRBJ2-5, with 9 bases lining up with TRBD1. The CDR3 is 15 residues long. V lost 3 bases and J lost 1; bases outside the gene matches: 6. Germline CDR1 GTSNPN, CDR2 SVGIG (reference sequence). This CDR3 is CAWSWTGALQETQYF. The CDR3 nucleotides read TGTGCCTGGAGCTGGACAGGGGCTCTCCAAGAGACCCAGTACTTC. Together with reference TRBV30 and TRBJ2-5, the CDR3 gives the full variable domain: SQTIHQWPATLVQPVGSPLSLECTVEGTSNPNLYWYRQAAGRGLQLLFYSVGIGQISSEVPQNLSASRPQDRQFILSSKKLLLSDSGFYLCAWSWTGALQETQYFGPGTRLLVL.

The chain is built from TRBV27 and TRBJ1-6, with no clear D. V lost 5 bases, J lost 5 bases, and 22 bases lay in between. Germline assignment: CDR1 MNHEY and CDR2 SMNVEV (reference sequence). The CDR3 consists of 18 residues. The CDR3 reads CASSPLAFGEQDNSPLHF. CDR3 DNA sequence: TGTGCCAGCAGTCCCCTGGCCTTTGGGGAACAAGATAATTCACCCCTCCACTTT.

The V gene is TRBV19, the J gene TRBJ1-5, with a weak D call TRBD1 (6 bases). Deletions cut 1 base from V and 4 bases from J, with 11 bases between. CDR3 size: 15 residues. The germline gives CDR1 LNHDA, CDR2 SQIVND (reference sequence). The CDR3 DNA reads as TGTGCCAGTAGTATAGGCAGGGGTACAAATCAGCCCCAGCATTTT. Its protein is CASSIGRGTNQPQHF.

The chain has TRBV28 and TRBJ2-5; the match to TRBD2 covers 11 bases. This CDR3 has 14 amino acids. Trimming at V came to 5 bases and at J to 5 bases, leaving 4 bases not matched to a gene. Germline CDR1 and CDR2: MDHEN and SYDVKM. The CDR3, as DNA: TGTGCCAGCAGTCCACTAGCGGGGGAGGAGACCCAGTACTTC. Translating it yields CASSPLAGEETQYF.

V usage is TRBV3-1 (or the pseudogene TRBV3-2) and J usage is TRBJ2-7; TRBD1 matches at 7 bases. J gave up 4 bases and V 4 bases, and 10 bases lay outside the gene matches. CDR3 length equals 15 residues. Germline V gene lookup returns CDR1 LGHDT and CDR2 YNNKEL (reference sequence). CDR3 nucleotides: TGTGCCAGCAGCCTAAAACAGGGGCCGGCTTACGAGCAGTACTTC. This sequence encodes CASSLKQGPAYEQYF.

This sequence joins TRBV4-3 and TRBJ1-4, with D perhaps matching TRBD1 (6 bases). The CDR3 sequence is 16 residues long. Germline V CDR1 and CDR2: LGHNA, YSLEER. Trimming left V 0 bases short and J 8 bases short, with 16 bases between. CDR3 DNA: TGCGCCAGCAGCCAAGATCGGCCCAGGGGTGGGGAAAAACTGTTTTTT. This gives the protein CASSQDRPRGGEKLFF.

The chain uses TRBV6-5 and TRBJ2-3; D is perhaps TRBD2 (7 bases). This CDR3 contains 15 residues. Trimming stripped 7 bases from V and 1 base from J, with 15 bases between. Germline V gene data show CDR1 as MNHEY and CDR2 as SVGAGI. CDR3 sequence: CASKVWRGRTDTQYF. The CDR3 coding sequence is TGTGCCAGCAAAGTTTGGCGGGGGCGCACAGATACGCAGTATTTT.

This clone showed up just once. This rearrangement joins TRBV18 to TRBJ2-7; TRBD1 matches 10 bases. The CDR3 length is 13 residues. Per germline, CDR1 KGHSH and CDR2 LQKENI. The trim removed 4 bases at V and 6 bases at J, leaving 3 bases unmatched. The CDR3 region is CASSRDRGFEQYF. The CDR3 DNA follows: TGTGCCAGCTCACGGGACAGGGGTTTCGAGCAGTACTTC.

This clone has just one count. The chain recombines TRBV6-5 with TRBJ2-7, with D perhaps matching TRBD1 (5 bases). CDR3 size: 13 residues. V lost 2 bases and J 4 bases, leaving 9 bases between the germline ends. CDR1 is MNHEY and CDR2 is SVGAGI in the germline V gene. Written as DNA, the CDR3 is TGTGCCAGCAGTTACGACAGATGGTACGAGCAGTACTTC. It codes for CASSYDRWYEQYF.

This clone was recorded only once. This chain connects TRBV7-9 to TRBJ2-1, with 13 bases identical to TRBD2. The V gene's germline CDR1 is SEHNR and CDR2 FQNEAQ (reference sequence). CDR3 length: 16 amino acids. With 5 bases clipped from V and 4 bases from J, the junction kept 5 bases outside the gene matches. The CDR3 coding sequence is TGTGCCAGCAGCGAAACTAGCGGGGGGGCTTACAATGAGCAGTTCTTC. Protein sequence: CASSETSGGAYNEQFF.

This clone was picked up one time. The chain recombines TRBV29-1 with TRBJ2-5; D is undetermined. This CDR3 is 13 amino acids long. V was cut by 7 bases and J by 4 bases, with 16 bases left in between. The germline gives CDR1 SQVTM, CDR2 ANQGSEA. The CDR3 sequence: CSGAVGAPETQYF. CDR3 in DNA: TGCAGCGGCGCTGTAGGCGCACCAGAGACCCAGTACTTC.

V and J are TRBV5-6 and TRBJ2-2; D uncertain. V lost 1 base, J lost 0 bases, and 16 bases lay in between. Germline V gene sequence: CDR1 SGHDT, CDR2 YYEEEE. CDR3 length: 18 residues. The DNA of the CDR3 is TGTGCCAGCAGCTTGAGTGTAGGAGAGTACTCGAACACCGGGGAGCTGTTTTTT. It codes for CASSLSVGEYSNTGELFF.

This chain links TRBV19 with TRBJ2-5; 7 bases align to TRBD1. The germline CDR1 and CDR2 sequences are LNHDA and SQIVND (reference sequence). The trim removed 4 bases at V and 5 bases at J, leaving 10 bases unmatched. CDR3 length: 15 amino acids. CDR3 amino acids: CASSTTGTFGETQYF. The CDR3 coding sequence is TGTGCCAGTAGTACGACAGGGACCTTCGGGGAGACCCAGTACTTC.

This clone was counted only a few times. V and J are TRBV2 and TRBJ2-7; D is uncertain. CDR1 is SNHLY and CDR2 is FYNNEI in the germline V gene. There are 11 residues in the CDR3. Trimming left V 4 bases short and J 4 bases short, with 5 bases between. CDR3 loop: CASSAEYEQYF. CDR3 DNA sequence: TGTGCCAGCAGTGCCGAATACGAGCAGTACTTC.

The chain couples TRBV6-6 to TRBJ1-2; D may be TRBD1 (5 bases). Trimming removed 3 bases from V and 6 bases from J, with 17 bases in between. The CDR3 is 15 amino acids. Per germline, CDR1 MNHNY and CDR2 SVGAGI (reference sequence). CDR3 nucleotide sequence: TGTGCCAGCAGTTATATGGGGGGTGGAGGGAATGGCTACACCTTC. Encoded protein: CASSYMGGGGNGYTF.

The CDR3 DNA sequence: TGTGCCAGCGGACAGGCGAACACTGAAGCTTTCTTT. Translating gives CASGQANTEAFF. This rearrangement joins TRBV19 to TRBJ1-1, with 7 nucleotides matching TRBD1. The CDR3 consists of 12 residues. Germline V gene lookup returns CDR1 LNHDA and CDR2 SQIVND (reference sequence). Losses at the gene ends were 9 bases for V and 1 base for J; bases not matched to a gene: 2.

This clone was seen only once. This chain joins TRBV27 and TRBJ2-1, with D maybe TRBD2 (6 bases). This CDR3 contains 10 residues. Germline CDR1 and CDR2: MNHEY and SMNVEV (reference sequence). The CDR3 spells CAGGSCEQFF. The CDR3 coding sequence is TGTGCTGGAGGGTCCTGTGAGCAGTTCTTC.

This chain uses TRBV6-6 with TRBJ2-3; D uncertain. Germline-derived CDR1 and CDR2 are MNHNY and SVGAGI (reference sequence). Deletions cut 5 bases from V and 0 bases from J, with 12 bases between. The CDR3 extends over 15 amino acids. The CDR3 DNA follows: TGTGCCAGCAGTCTTTTGGACCCTAGCACAGATACGCAGTATTTT. Its translation: CASSLLDPSTDTQYF.

The V gene is TRBV5-1, the J gene TRBJ1-1; tentatively, D is TRBD1 (6 bases). Germline values: CDR1 SGHRS, CDR2 YFSETQ. Trimming took 6 bases from V and 6 from J, leaving 18 bases between them. The CDR3 loop spans 14 amino acids. CDR3 coding DNA: TGCGCCAGCACTTCTACCTTGGGGGCACCTGAAGCTTTCTTT. It codes for CASTSTLGAPEAFF.

V is TRBV30 and J is TRBJ1-2, with D possibly matching TRBD1 (6 bases). Trimming took 3 bases from V and 7 from J, leaving 18 bases between them. Per germline, CDR1 GTSNPN and CDR2 SVGIG (reference sequence). The CDR3 is 14 amino acids. The CDR3 region has the DNA TGTGCCTGGAGAAGGGACATACTTTCGGCTGGCTACACCTTC. This encodes CAWRRDILSAGYTF.

In its sample, this clone was seen once. The genes are TRBV14 and TRBJ2-3; TRBD1 aligns across 9 bases. With 4 bases clipped from V and 4 bases from J, the junction kept 6 bases outside the gene matches. The CDR3 runs to 15 residues. The V gene's germline CDR1 is SGHDN and CDR2 FVKESK. This CDR3 reads CASSPTGGFADTQYF. The CDR3 coding sequence is TGTGCCAGCAGCCCGACAGGGGGTTTCGCAGATACGCAGTATTTT.

The chain combines TRBV24-1 with TRBJ2-1; D gene ambiguous. This CDR3 spans 16 amino acids. The V end lost 3 bases, the J end lost 0 bases, and 11 bases lay between the germline ends. Germline CDR1 reads KGHDR; CDR2 reads SFDVKD. The chain's CDR3 is CATSDIDTLSYNEQFF. CDR3 coding DNA: TGTGCCACCAGTGATATTGACACCCTCTCCTACAATGAGCAGTTCTTC.

CDR3 in amino acids: CASSPRTGNDEQYF. The CDR3 DNA is TGTGCCAGCAGTCCCCGGACAGGGAACGACGAGCAGTACTTC. V usage is TRBV6-6 and J usage is TRBJ2-7; 8 bases are a match to TRBD1. The CDR3 is 14 amino acids. Germline loops: CDR1 MNHNY, CDR2 SVGAGI (reference sequence). V gave up 5 bases and J gave up 5 bases; unmatched junction bases: 8.

The chain is built from TRBV5-1 and TRBJ2-1; no firm D call. With 0 bases removed from V and 4 bases from J, the gap between germline ends came to 8 bases. The germline gives CDR1 SGHRS, CDR2 YFSETQ. The CDR3 length is 14 residues. CDR3 loop: CASSLGQEYNEQFF. CDR3 DNA sequence: TGCGCCAGCAGCTTGGGTCAGGAGTACAATGAGCAGTTCTTC.

V usage is TRBV6-2 or TRBV6-3 and J usage is TRBJ2-7; maybe TRBD2 (6 bases). The germline V gene has CDR1 MNHEY and CDR2 SVGEGT. V gave up 4 bases and J gave up 7 bases, with 11 bases separating them. There are 12 residues in the CDR3. CDR3 coding DNA: TGTGCCAGCAGTTGGGGGGTCCGGGAGCAGTACTTC. Translated: CASSWGVREQYF.

This clone has just one count. The genes are TRBV27 and TRBJ2-2; D is ambiguous. The V gene's germline CDR1 is MNHEY and CDR2 SMNVEV (reference sequence). The CDR3 loop spans 16 amino acids. The V and J ends lost 5 bases and 3 bases respectively, with 16 bases between them. The CDR3 region has the DNA TGTGCCAGCAGTCCCAGTTTATGGGGATACACCGGGGAGCTGTTTTTT. Translated, it gives CASSPSLWGYTGELFF.